The 24 T cell receptor beta chains given below trace back to one sample, sequenced in a study of radiotherapy plus CTLA-4 blockade in lung cancer. The table came from immunoSEQ multiplex PCR; TCRdb's copy has only in-frame clones and leaves some out. Among 35,000 to 55,000 clones, roughly 67% were seen once, and the ten largest hold approximately 23%. Source: peripheral blood, taken from a patient treated with radiotherapy plus ipilimumab. These receptors were obtained from a human donor with non-small cell lung cancer who had a partial response to radiotherapy plus ipilimumab.

There are many counts of this clone. This chain connects TRBV29-1 to TRBJ2-4; 9 bases map to TRBD1. V was clipped by 3 bases and J by 9 bases; unmatched bases: 0. The CDR3 runs 11 residues. Germline V gives CDR1 SQVTM, CDR2 ANQGSEA. The CDR3 sequence: CSVEDRGIQYF. The CDR3 DNA sequence: TGCAGCGTTGAGGACAGGGGCATTCAGTACTTC.

This clone was seen a single time. The chain is built from TRBV4-1 and TRBJ1-5, with D tentatively TRBD1 (5 bases). V was trimmed by 6 bases and J by 2 bases, leaving 14 bases between them. Germline CDR1 is MGHRA and CDR2 is YSYEKL. The length of the CDR3 is 15 residues. Here the CDR3 DNA reads TGCGCCAGCAGGGGGACGGGAGGGGGCAATCAGCCCCAGCATTTT. Protein sequence: CASRGTGGGNQPQHF.

V is TRBV15 and J is TRBJ2-5; 8 nucleotides match TRBD2. The end of the DNA fits TRBJ2-7 better, so the J call may be wrong. Per the germline V gene, CDR1 is LNHNV and CDR2 is YYDKDF (reference sequence). The CDR3 has 19 amino acids. CDR3 residues: CATSRDSPEGRGALDEQYF. In nucleotides, the CDR3 is TGTGCCACCAGCAGAGATAGCCCCGAGGGGCGGGGGGCTCTAGACGAGCAGTACTTC.

This chain joins TRBV5-1 and TRBJ2-7, with TRBD2 as a possible D gene (5 bases). The CDR3 totals 16 residues. The V end was cut by 5 bases, the J end by 6 bases, with 24 bases between. Germline V gives CDR1 SGHRS, CDR2 YFSETQ. The CDR3 nucleotides read TGCGCCAGCAGTCTACCCGGTCCGGCGGGTTTGGGCGAGCAGTACTTC. Encoded protein: CASSLPGPAGLGEQYF.

The J gene is TRBJ2-1, the V gene TRBV5-1; D remains ambiguous. V was pared by 4 bases and J by 7 bases, with 15 bases between. The CDR3 consists of 14 residues. Germline CDR1 and CDR2: SGHRS and YFSETQ. The CDR3 spells CASSTQTTRNEQFF. As DNA, the CDR3 is TGCGCCAGCAGCACGCAGACAACAAGGAATGAGCAGTTCTTC. Using reference TRBV5-1 and TRBJ2-1 for the parts outside the CDR3, the full variable domain is KAGVTQTPRYLIKTRGQQVTLSCSPISGHRSVSWYQQTPGQGLQFLFEYFSETQRNKGNFPGRFSGRQFSNSRSEMNVSTLELGDSALYLCASSTQTTRNEQFFGPGTRLTVL.

The V gene is TRBV7-6, the J gene TRBJ1-4; D not resolved. Trimming took off 4 bases at V and 0 bases at J, with 3 bases between the two ends. Germline CDR1 and CDR2: SGHVS and FNYEAQ. CDR3 length: 13 amino acids. The CDR3: CASSSSTNEKLFF. The CDR3 region has the DNA TGTGCCAGCAGCTCCTCAACTAATGAAAAACTGTTTTTT.

The chain joins TRBV30 to TRBJ1-1; maybe TRBD1 (6 bases). Trimming removed 2 bases at V and 7 bases at J, with 8 bases between. CDR3 size: 11 residues. The germline gives CDR1 GTSNPN, CDR2 SVGIG (reference sequence). The CDR3 protein is CAWSTGLEAFF. The CDR3 nucleotides read TGTGCCTGGAGTACAGGGCTTGAAGCTTTCTTT.

The rearrangement links TRBV7-9 to TRBJ1-5, with a possible D match to TRBD1 (5 bases). Germline CDR1 is SEHNR and CDR2 is FQNEAQ (reference sequence). With 5 bases removed from V and 6 bases from J, the gap between germline ends came to 14 bases. This CDR3 spans 14 amino acids. The CDR3 DNA sequence: TGTGCCAGCAGCGGGGGGGGTCTGGCTCAGCCCCAGCATTTT. This gives the protein CASSGGGLAQPQHF.

This chain links TRBV11-3 with TRBJ2-1; tentative D call: TRBD2 (7 bases). Trimming shortened V by 3 bases and J by 8 bases, and 14 bases separated the two germline ends. The CDR3 contains 14 residues. Germline V gives CDR1 SGHNT, CDR2 YENEEA. The CDR3 spells CASSFRGASDEQFF. CDR3 DNA sequence: TGTGCCAGCAGCTTCCGGGGGGCAAGCGATGAGCAGTTCTTC.

In this sample, this clone turned up a few times. CDR3 bases: TGTGCCAGCAGGAACAGGGGGCCCGGCTACACCTTC. This encodes CASRNRGPGYTF. This chain joins TRBV2 and TRBJ1-2; 9 nucleotides align to TRBD1. The germline gives CDR1 SNHLY, CDR2 FYNNEI. The CDR3 length is 12 residues. Trimming removed 6 bases from V and 8 bases from J; junction bases left unmatched: 4.

This sequence joins TRBV18 and TRBJ2-5; D possibly corresponds to TRBD1 (5 bases). The germline V and J ends were trimmed by 4 bases and 2 bases, with 8 bases remaining between them. Germline-derived CDR1 and CDR2 are KGHSH and LQKENI. The CDR3 has 13 amino acids. CDR3 in DNA: TGTGCCAGCTCACGACAGATGCAAGAGACCCAGTACTTC. It encodes CASSRQMQETQYF. Looking up the rest from reference TRBV18 and TRBJ2-5 gives the full variable domain: NAGVMQNPRHLVRRRGQEARLRCSPMKGHSHVYWYRQLPEEGLKFMVYLQKENIIDESGMPKERFSAEFPKEGPSILRIQQVVRGDSAAYFCASSRQMQETQYFGPGTRLLVL.

This clone came up once. This rearrangement joins TRBV5-1 to TRBJ1-1; D might be TRBD1 (5 bases). The CDR3 consists of 14 residues. Germline V gene sequence: CDR1 SGHRS, CDR2 YFSETQ. V lost 4 bases and J lost 0, with 10 bases in between. Here the CDR3 DNA reads TGCGCCAGCAGCGGGACGGGGGTGAACACTGAAGCTTTCTTT. Residues: CASSGTGVNTEAFF.

This rearrangement joins TRBV9 to TRBJ1-1; 8 bases are a match to TRBD1. The J segment lost 1 base and the V segment lost 3 bases, leaving 5 bases of the junction unmatched. CDR1 SGDLS and CDR2 YYNGEE come from the germline V gene. This CDR3 has 15 residues. The CDR3 sequence: CASSARQGPNTEAFF. The CDR3, as DNA: TGTGCCAGCAGCGCCAGACAGGGGCCGAACACTGAAGCTTTCTTT.

This chain connects TRBV6-5 to TRBJ1-1; 7 bases match TRBD1. V lost 6 bases and J lost 0; bases outside the gene matches: 7. Per germline, CDR1 MNHEY and CDR2 SVGAGI. CDR3 length: 15 residues. CDR3 amino acids: CASSPGGQLNTEAFF. CDR3 DNA sequence: TGTGCCAGCAGCCCCGGGGGACAGCTGAACACTGAAGCTTTCTTT.

This chain links TRBV6-1 with TRBJ2-7; D not resolved. This CDR3 region has 13 residues. The germline gives CDR1 MNHNS, CDR2 SASEGT. Trimming took 5 bases from V and 2 from J, leaving 10 bases between them. The CDR3, as DNA: TGTGCCAGCAGTCAGGCTTACGCCTACGAGCAGTACTTC. Translating it yields CASSQAYAYEQYF.

This chain connects TRBV7-9 to TRBJ1-3; 8 bases are shared with TRBD1. The CDR3 has 18 amino acids. Germline trimming cut 0 bases from V and 0 bases from J; bases unmatched to any gene: 7. Germline V gene sequence: CDR1 SEHNR, CDR2 FQNEAQ (reference sequence). The DNA for the CDR3 is TGTGCCAGCAGCTTAGCGGACAGGGCCCTATTCTCTGGAAACACCATATATTTT. This gives the protein CASSLADRALFSGNTIYF.

This clone was counted a few times. V usage is TRBV30 and J usage is TRBJ1-1; D not resolved. Germline assignment: CDR1 GTSNPN and CDR2 SVGIG (reference sequence). With 2 bases removed from V and 7 bases from J, the gap between germline ends came to 14 bases. The CDR3 consists of 13 residues. In nucleotides, the CDR3 is TGTGCCTGGAGTTCCGAAGAGGTCGTTGAAGCTTTCTTT. The encoded protein is CAWSSEEVVEAFF. Full variable domain (remainder filled in from reference TRBV30 and TRBJ1-1): SQTIHQWPATLVQPVGSPLSLECTVEGTSNPNLYWYRQAAGRGLQLLFYSVGIGQISSEVPQNLSASRPQDRQFILSSKKLLLSDSGFYLCAWSSEEVVEAFFGQGTRLTVV.

The chain employs TRBV4-2 and TRBJ1-2; TRBD1 might be the D (6 bases). Between the trimmed V and J ends, which lost 1 base and 3 bases, there was a span of 12 bases. This CDR3 has 15 amino acids. Germline assignment: CDR1 LGHNA and CDR2 YNFKEQ. CDR3 region: CASSQAAGEYYGYTF. CDR3 DNA: TGTGCCAGCAGCCAAGCGGCAGGGGAATACTATGGCTACACCTTC.

The chain's CDR3 is CSVSGTAVGEQYF. Here the CDR3 DNA reads TGCAGCGTTTCCGGGACAGCCGTAGGCGAGCAGTACTTC. J is TRBJ2-7 and V is TRBV29-1; 7 bases are a match to TRBD1. CDR1 SQVTM and CDR2 ANQGSEA come from the germline V gene. Losses at the gene ends were 5 bases for V and 6 bases for J; bases not matched to a gene: 10. The CDR3 length is 13 residues.

The rearrangement links TRBV7-9 to TRBJ2-7, with TRBD1 identical over 7 bases. V lost 1 base and J lost 7; bases outside the gene matches: 13. The CDR3 totals 16 residues. Germline loops: CDR1 SEHNR, CDR2 FQNEAQ (reference sequence). CDR3 sequence reads: CASSLVEVGQVIEQYF. Here the CDR3 DNA reads TGTGCCAGCAGCTTAGTAGAAGTCGGACAGGTGATAGAGCAGTACTTC. Full variable domain (rest looked up from reference TRBV7-9 and TRBJ2-7): DTGVSQNPRHKITKRGQNVTFRCDPISEHNRLYWYRQTLGQGPEFLTYFQNEAQLEKSRLLSDRFSAERPKGSFSTLEIQRTEQGDSAMYLCASSLVEVGQVIEQYFGPGTRLTVT.

V is TRBV21-1 and J is TRBJ2-7; the tabulated D call, TRBD1, remains unverified against the DNA. TRBV21-1 is an annotated pseudogene. The CDR3 sequence is 15 residues long. The CDR3 region has the DNA TGTGCCAGCAGCAATGCCAGGGGCCAACCCTACGAGCAGTACTTC. Its protein is CASSNARGQPYEQYF.

The CDR3 bases are TGTGCCAGCAGCAAAGCGCTTGGTCAGGACACTGAAGCTTTCTTT. It specifies CASSKALGQDTEAFF. This chain uses TRBV21-1 with TRBJ1-1; the D segment call TRBD1 is taken from the table without a DNA check. TRBV21-1 corresponds to a pseudogene. The CDR3 is made up of 15 amino acids.

With regard to this clone: A read error may be the cause here, since a much bigger clone is one base away. The chain carries TRBV7-2 and TRBJ1-6, with unresolved D. CDR1 is SGHTA and CDR2 is FQGNSA in the germline V gene. The V end was cut by 3 bases, the J end by 15 bases, with 9 bases between. This CDR3 is 11 amino acids long. The CDR3 region is CASSFRGLLHF. The CDR3 DNA reads TGTGCCAGCAGCTTCAGAGGACTCCTCCACTTT.

The count of this clone is one. The chain employs TRBV21-1 and TRBJ2-7; the D segment call TRBD1 is taken from the table without a DNA check. TRBV21-1 is a known pseudogene. The CDR3 covers 16 residues. The DNA for the CDR3 is TGTGCCAGCAGCAAACTTCCCAGGGGCGAGGGCTACGAGCAGTACTTC. Amino acid sequence: CASSKLPRGEGYEQYF.